This T cell receptor (beta chain) was retrieved from a study of TIL therapy for anti-PD-1-resistant metastatic lung cancer. Across the study: Median tumor mutation burden was 1.5 mutations per megabase.

Study-wide points: Many TIL product clones were absent from baseline tumor, suggesting clonal contraction.

The time point was: pre-treatment sample, taken before nivolumab and TIL therapy. Pleural nodules or supraclavicular lymph nodes made up most of the excised metastases sampled. Adults with stage 4 NSCLC were enrolled in a phase I trial. Germline loops: CDR1 SGDLS, CDR2 YYNGEE. The length of the CDR3 is 16 residues. Deletions cut 2 bases from V and 10 bases from J, with 19 bases between. To note about this clone: Its antigen is as yet unknown.

The immunoSEQ assay was v3. Sequencing depth was 1.5 million to 2 million read pairs for survey level, roughly 4.5-6 million for deep. Using immunoSEQ multiplex PCR, the repertoire was profiled, and TCRdb retains in-frame clones only, with some absent. Of approximately 24,000 clones listed, approximately 72% are singletons. This chain joins TRBV9 and TRBJ1-6; possible D gene TRBD1, 6 bases. This TCR derives from a person aged 25-79 years with non-small cell lung cancer. This sample comprised tumor tissue, obtained at baseline. The CDR3 DNA sequence: TGTGCCAGCAGCGTGAAGGGGAGCAGGGGAAGGTCACCCCTCCACTTT. Amino acid sequence: CASSVKGSRGRSPLHF.